This T cell receptor beta chain was profiled in a study of identical twins. MiXCR, run by TCRdb on the 5' RACE reads, gives a single entry per CDR3 protein. This sample has about 210,000 distinct CDR3 sequences, with about a tenth found just once. This sequence originates from a woman aged 18-35 years in good health. Sequences were obtained from memory (CD45RO+) T cells sorted from blood.

CDR3 DNA sequence: TGTGCCAGCAGTCTGACTACAAACCCCAGTGAAAAACTGTTTTTT. Protein sequence: CASSLTTNPSEKLFF. The chain links TRBV12-3 or TRBV12-4 to TRBJ1-4; D gene ambiguous. The CDR3 has 15 amino acids. With 5 bases removed from V and 7 bases from J, the gap between germline ends came to 17 bases.